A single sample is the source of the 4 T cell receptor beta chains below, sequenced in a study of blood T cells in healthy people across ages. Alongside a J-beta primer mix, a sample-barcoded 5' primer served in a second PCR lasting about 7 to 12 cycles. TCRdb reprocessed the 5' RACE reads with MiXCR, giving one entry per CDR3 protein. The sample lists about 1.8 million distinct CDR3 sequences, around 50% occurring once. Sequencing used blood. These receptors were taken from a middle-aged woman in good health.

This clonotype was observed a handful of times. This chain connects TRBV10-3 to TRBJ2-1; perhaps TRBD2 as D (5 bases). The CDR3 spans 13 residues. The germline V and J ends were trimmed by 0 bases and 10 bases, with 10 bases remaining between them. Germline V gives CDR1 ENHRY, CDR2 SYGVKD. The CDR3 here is CAISESTGVEQFF. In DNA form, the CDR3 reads TGTGCCATCAGTGAGTCGACCGGGGTAGAGCAGTTCTTC.

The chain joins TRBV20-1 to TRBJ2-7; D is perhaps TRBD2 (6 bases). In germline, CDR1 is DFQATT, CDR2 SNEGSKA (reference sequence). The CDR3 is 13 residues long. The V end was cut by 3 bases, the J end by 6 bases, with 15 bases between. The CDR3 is CSARRGLTPEQYF. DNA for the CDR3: TGCAGTGCTAGGAGGGGACTTACGCCCGAGCAGTACTTC.

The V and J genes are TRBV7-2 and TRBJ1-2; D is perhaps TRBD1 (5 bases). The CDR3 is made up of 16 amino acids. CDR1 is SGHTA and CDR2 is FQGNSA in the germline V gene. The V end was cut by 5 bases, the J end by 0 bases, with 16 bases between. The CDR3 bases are TGTGCCAGCAGCAATGATCCGGGACGCGCTAACTATGGCTACACCTTC. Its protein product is CASSNDPGRANYGYTF. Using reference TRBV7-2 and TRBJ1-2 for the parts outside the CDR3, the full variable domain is GAGVSQSPSNKVTEKGKDVELRCDPISGHTALYWYRQSLGQGLEFLIYFQGNSAPDKSGLPSDRFSAERTGGSVSTLTIQRTQQEDSAVYLCASSNDPGRANYGYTFGSGTRLTVV.

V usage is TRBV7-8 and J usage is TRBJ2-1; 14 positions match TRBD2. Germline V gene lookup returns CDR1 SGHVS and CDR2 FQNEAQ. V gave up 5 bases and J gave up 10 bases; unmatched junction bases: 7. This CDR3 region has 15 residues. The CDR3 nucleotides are TGTGCCAGCAGCATCGGGACTAGCGGGGGTTACGAGCAGTTCTTC. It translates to CASSIGTSGGYEQFF.